Below, one T cell receptor beta chain is given with its context. Its target is unknown. This record comes from a study of memory CD4+ T cells and cytomegalovirus serostatus. Unmatched junction bases numbered 8, after V lost 4 bases and J lost 0 bases. CDR3 length: 17 amino acids. In germline, CDR1 is LNHDA, CDR2 SQIVND (reference sequence). Overall study findings and caveats: CD4+ memory repertoires contained about 40% of the 164 reported CMV TCRbeta sequences.

The sort gate was single viable CD3+CD4+CD8-CD45RO+ cells for memory CD4+ T cells. Donors' CMV status reflects serum IgG against pp150, pp28, p38, p52. CD4+ T cells were isolated by positive magnetic selection. In the original analysis: Out-of-frame sequences were removed, leaving some 2 million distinct TCRbeta sequences. Sequencing used immunoSEQ multiplex PCR; TCRdb keeps in-frame clones, though not all of them. V and J calls and clone size follow that table, whereas D and trimming were derived from the DNA. This sample has some 52,000 clones, with roughly 79% found just once. Source material: memory CD4+ T cells from blood. V and J are TRBV19 and TRBJ2-4; 8 positions agree with TRBD1. This TCR came from an adult in good health and CMV-seronegative. CDR3 DNA: TGTGCCAGTAGTACTAGACAGGGGAGGCTAGCCAAAAACATTCAGTACTTC. This sequence encodes CASSTRQGRLAKNIQYF. Full variable domain (missing parts from reference TRBV19 and TRBJ2-4): DGGITQSPKYLFRKEGQNVTLSCEQNLNHDAMYWYRQDPGQGLRLIYYSQIVNDFQKGDIAEGYSVSREKKESFPLTVTSAQKNPTAFYLCASSTRQGRLAKNIQYFGAGTRLSVL.